The 8 T cell receptor beta chains below come from one sample, sequenced in a study of T cell clonality in common variable immunodeficiency. Data came from immunoSEQ multiplex PCR; TCRdb stores just in-frame clones and leaves some out. This sample shows around 45,000 clones and no singletons; about 0.7% rests with the ten largest. The sample was peripheral blood mononuclear cells. The receptors originated from a person between 18 and 75 years old in good health.

This clone has ten or more counts. The read is 3 residues too short to cover the CDR3 end, so that end is filled in from the germline J gene. The V and J genes are TRBV19 and TRBJ2-2; the match to TRBD1 covers 9 bases. Germline trimming cut 8 bases from V and 2 bases from J; bases unmatched to any gene: 9. CDR1 and CDR2 from the germline V gene are LNHDA and SQIVND (reference sequence). The CDR3 runs 16 residues. The part of the CDR3 DNA that was read is TGTGCCAGTGGGGGACAGGGCGAAAGAAACACCGGGGAG. Translated, it gives CASGGQGERNTGE. The CDR3 in its entirety is CASGGQGERNTGELFF.

This clone was picked up a small number of times. The sequence runs out 3 residues before the end of the CDR3; the remainder is reconstructed from the germline J gene. The chain recombines TRBV25-1 with TRBJ2-1; 9 positions match TRBD1. Germline CDR1 and CDR2: MGHDK and SYGVNS. V was pared by 6 bases and J by 3 bases, with 3 bases of the junction left unmatched. The CDR3 length is 14 residues. The CDR3 bases that were read are TGTGCCAGCAGGGACAGGGGATACTACAATGAG. It specifies CASRDRGYYNE. The entire CDR3 protein is CASRDRGYYNEQFF.

The table lists this clone with many counts. The read terminates 3 residues before the CDR3 end, so the remaining end is supplied by the germline J gene. V and J are TRBV10-3 and TRBJ1-1; D call uncertain. Trimming cost V 3 bases and J 2 bases, with 13 bases left between them. Germline values: CDR1 ENHRY, CDR2 SYGVKD. This CDR3 is built from 15 residues. CDR3 sequence: CAISDRTRENTEAFF. CDR3 DNA (partial): TGTGCCATCAGTGACCGAACAAGAGAAAACACTGAA.

This clone occurred many times. The read terminates 3 residues before the CDR3 end, so the remaining end is supplied by the germline J gene. The chain uses TRBV20-1 and TRBJ2-1, with 7 positions matching TRBD2. The V gene end was trimmed by 3 bases and the J gene end by 5 bases; junction bases not matched to a gene: 10. The CDR3 extends over 15 amino acids. Germline V gives CDR1 DFQATT, CDR2 SNEGSKA (reference sequence). CDR3 DNA, as far as it was read: TGCAGTGCTAGTGAAACGGGGGGTCGAGACAATGAG. Its protein product is CSASETGGRDNE. The entire CDR3 reads CSASETGGRDNEQFF.

There are many counts of this clone. The read ends 3 residues early relative to the CDR3; the germline J gene fills the gap. Within the sample, other DNA sequences also encode this same CDR3. The chain employs TRBV13 and TRBJ1-1, with D perhaps matching TRBD1 (6 bases). This CDR3 comprises 12 residues. The V gene's germline CDR1 is PRHDT and CDR2 FYEKMQ (reference sequence). CDR3: CASSTAAGAAFF. CDR3 DNA, as far as it was read: TGTGCCAGCAGCACCGCAGCGGGGGCG.

This clone was picked up many times. The read halts 3 residues ahead of the CDR3 end, with the missing end drawn from the germline J gene. J is TRBJ2-7 and V is TRBV11-2, with D possibly matching TRBD2 (6 bases). Germline CDR1 is SGHAT and CDR2 is FQNNGV. V was pared by 5 bases and J by 4 bases, with 18 bases between. CDR3 length equals 15 residues. The part of the CDR3 DNA that was read is TGTGCCAGCAGCCCCGCCGCGGGGAAGAATTACGAG. The encoded protein is CASSPAAGKNYE. The whole CDR3 is CASSPAAGKNYEQYF.

This clone has a count of ten or more. Sequencing ends 3 residues short of the CDR3 end; the germline J gene provides the rest. This sequence joins TRBV11-2 and TRBJ2-1; D perhaps matches TRBD2 (5 bases). Trimming took off 5 bases at V and 0 bases at J, with 11 bases between the two ends. In germline, CDR1 is SGHAT, CDR2 FQNNGV. CDR3 length: 15 residues. The covered CDR3 bases are TGTGCCAGCAGCAGTACCCGGGGCTCCTACAATGAG. This translates into CASSSTRGSYNE. The complete CDR3 reads CASSSTRGSYNEQFF.

This clone was observed many times. With the read ending 3 residues before the CDR3 end, the germline J gene is used to fill in that end. The J gene is TRBJ1-5, the V gene TRBV20-1; D may be TRBD1 (5 bases). This CDR3 comprises 14 residues. With 0 bases removed from V and 4 bases from J, the gap between germline ends came to 10 bases. The germline V gene encodes CDR1 DFQATT and CDR2 SNEGSKA (reference sequence). The sequenced CDR3 bases are TGCAGTGCTAGAGAAATGACAGTAAATCAGCCC. As protein: CSAREMTVNQP. From start to end, the CDR3 is CSAREMTVNQPQHF.